This T cell receptor (beta chain) came from a study of T cell repertoires in cytomegalovirus infection. Study details: Used in the study were CMV epitopes, some recently identified and HLA-C-restricted, others well-studied and HLA-B-restricted. An indication of both CMV infection and matching HLA type came from public TCR beta signatures.

This CDR3 region has 14 residues. Germline V CDR1 and CDR2: SGHKS, YYEKEE (reference sequence). V was clipped by 3 bases and J by 15 bases; unmatched bases: 8. Using its own MiXCR run on the reads, TCRdb lists one record per CDR3 protein. The sample consists of about 890,000 distinct CDR3 sequences, around 30% of them appearing once. Findings of the study overall: In two of eight donors, the top clonotype was HLA-C-restricted CMV-specific.

As to this clonotype: Its antigen is as yet unknown.

Sequencing used cultured CD8+ T cells from PBMCs, obtained from culture after CMV antigen stimulation. This receptor was taken from a human donor in good health (CMV status not recorded). Some clones in this sample may be carry-over from other donors' samples. The chain combines TRBV5-5 with TRBJ1-6, with 11 bases aligning to TRBD1. The CDR3 DNA reads TGTGCCAGCAGCTCGGGACAGGGGGGTCCTCTCCTCCACTTT. Its translation is CASSSGQGGPLLHF.